This T cell receptor beta chain was sequenced in a study of post-analysis software for immune sequencing data (dated by TCRdb to about 2015). Background on the whole study: Relapsing-remitting, secondary progressive and progressive-relapsing multiple sclerosis were recorded as disease courses, and subtype annotation was lacking for some patients. The multiple sclerosis patient repertoires were compared with 10 to 12 previously published healthy control repertoires from donors aged about 6 to 28 years. A subset of samples was prepared in parallel using single-end sample barcoding, then pooled and co-amplified after Illumina adapter ligation. Summary of the overall study and its limitations: Patients showed significantly higher frequencies than controls for a handful of TRBV segments, among them TRBV5-6, TRBV5-1 and TRBV20-1. Direct clustering with F measure showed strong co-clustering of samples prepared in the same batch, prompting a batch-effect correction. The control group was slightly older than the multiple sclerosis patient group. Normalized Chao1 diversity was significantly lower in multiple sclerosis patients than controls, suggesting substantial peripheral T-cell clonal expansion.

Comments on this clonotype: The target of this receptor is not known. Base qualities are not provided; no much larger clone lies one nucleotide away.

Library preparation used PCR. Sequencing relied on an Illumina HiSeq 2500. To reduce PCR and sequencing biases, unique molecular identifiers were built into the TCR beta cDNA libraries. Every 1 to 10 million input T cells yielded approximately 500,000 cDNA molecules, meaning each molecule approximated one T cell. The same protocol used for the earlier healthy control dataset was applied to prepare and sequence the patient libraries. Within a given batch, samples were prepared together, multiplexed and sequenced on the same HiSeq lane. The study's processing was this. Raw barcoded reads were processed with MIGEC, and single-read molecular identifier groups were discarded before consensus assembly and CDR3 extraction. Clonotype tables were post-analysed with VDJtools, and diversity was normalized by down-sampling all datasets to the smallest sample size. In repertoire overlap clustering, CDR3 amino acid sequences, but not nucleotide sequences, were matched to correct batch-related cross-sample contamination. TCRdb reran the public reads through fastp at Q25 and MiXCR, keeping productive beta chains. Rows with one shared CDR3 protein collapse into an entry with the most common genes and DNA. TCRdb assigned the V and J calls; the authors' analysis was not used. For this sample the table gives under 900,000 distinct CDR3 sequences, of which roughly 58% were detected only once. The ten top clones hold approximately 4.3% of the sample.

To demonstrate the VDJtools post-analysis software, the study profiled TCR beta repertoires from the peripheral blood of about a dozen young patients with multiple sclerosis. The multiple sclerosis patients were children and adolescents ranging in age from about 6 to 17 years. The CDR3 spans 14 residues, from the cysteine through the phenylalanine. Just CDR3 DNA is preserved here, 42 bases in frame from base 1. CDR1 DFQATT and CDR2 SNEGSKA are derived from the germline V gene (reference sequence). Germline trimming amounts to 5 bases on V and 3 bases on J, with 9 as the count of junction bases outside the gene matches.

This receptor was identified in a girl aged 10 to 17 with multiple sclerosis. The sequenced sample was blood. The sequence joins TRBV20-1 to TRBJ2-7, and TRBD2 matches 8 of the central bases. The DNA sequence is as follows: TGCAGTGCTCAGGGACGGGAGGGCGGCTACGAGCAGTACTTC. Its amino acids are CSAQGREGGYEQYF.